This TCR beta chain was obtained from a study of T cells expressing NK-cell markers. With the 5' RACE reads reprocessed, TCRdb shows one record per CDR3 protein and no DNA. The table counts 300,000 to 500,000 distinct CDR3 sequences; over 8.5% lies in the top ten. CDR1 KGHSH and CDR2 LQKENI come from the germline V gene. The CDR3 spans 13 residues. This clonotype was sampled from a woman aged 45-65 years in good health. Sequencing used blood T cells: a sorted CD56 or NKG2C T cell subset, CD4+ or CD8+ T cells, or bulk PBMC T cells (not recorded which). This chain links TRBV18 with TRBJ2-1. The CDR3 here is CASSPTIRVEQFF.